These 30 T cell receptor beta chains were all obtained from the same sample, sequenced in a study of blood T cell repertoires in COVID-19. Sequencing used immunoSEQ multiplex PCR; TCRdb keeps in-frame clones, though not all of them. The repertoire holds about 190,000 clones, with roughly 80% as singletons. Sequences were obtained from peripheral blood. These receptors originate from a human donor in a cohort sampled during active COVID-19.

The rearrangement uses TRBV18 and TRBJ2-3, with unresolved D. The V gene lost 2 bases and the J gene lost 1 base, with 13 bases spanning the gap. The CDR3 runs 16 residues. CDR1 is KGHSH and CDR2 is LQKENI in the germline V gene. The CDR3 protein is CASSPRPVQGTDTQYF. In DNA form, the CDR3 reads TGTGCCAGCTCACCAAGGCCAGTCCAGGGCACAGATACGCAGTATTTT.

The V gene is TRBV12-3 or TRBV12-4, the J gene TRBJ2-5; a weak D match, TRBD2 (6 bases). The CDR3 runs to 11 residues. V lost 5 bases, J lost 9 bases, and 10 bases lay in between. Here the CDR3 DNA reads TGTGCCAGCAGTCTCGGGGGAGCCCAGTACTTC. Translated: CASSLGGAQYF.

This clone was seen just once. The chain is built from TRBV25-1 and TRBJ1-2; D unclear. V gave up 1 base and J gave up 7 bases, with 4 bases separating them. The length of the CDR3 is 11 residues. Germline V gene sequence: CDR1 MGHDK, CDR2 SYGVNS. This chain's CDR3 is CASSESFGYTF. The CDR3 DNA is TGTGCCAGCAGTGAATCTTTTGGCTACACCTTC.

The J gene is TRBJ1-2, the V gene TRBV3-1 (or the pseudogene TRBV3-2); TRBD1 is a possible D gene (5 bases). The CDR3 is 16 residues long. Germline V CDR1 and CDR2: LGHDT, YNNKEL (reference sequence). Deletions cut 4 bases from V and 2 bases from J, with 17 bases between. The CDR3 sequence: CASSRAGEKANYGYTF. The CDR3 bases are TGTGCCAGCAGCCGTGCGGGGGAAAAGGCCAACTATGGCTACACCTTC.

This chain connects TRBV28 to TRBJ2-1; the match to TRBD2 covers 9 bases. CDR3 size: 17 residues. Germline V gene data show CDR1 as MDHEN and CDR2 as SYDVKM. J was trimmed by 6 bases and V by 4 bases; bases with no gene match: 13. The CDR3 DNA reads TGTGCCAGCAGTTCCCCCTCTACTAGCGGGCTTACCAATGAGCAGTTCTTC. Its protein product is CASSSPSTSGLTNEQFF.

This clone was counted once. The chain links TRBV27 to TRBJ2-3, with a tentative D call TRBD1 (6 bases). The tail of the sequence fits TRBJ1-5 better, so the J call may be wrong. This CDR3 region has 18 residues. In germline, CDR1 is MNHEY, CDR2 SMNVEV (reference sequence). The CDR3, as DNA: TGTGCCAGCAGTGAAGAAGTTACTAGCGGGGGCACTGCAGATACGCAGCATTTT. Its protein product is CASSEEVTSGGTADTQHF.

The chain carries TRBV20-1 and TRBJ2-1, with TRBD1 matching 10 bases. This CDR3 contains 14 residues. Germline lookup yields CDR1 DFQATT and CDR2 SNEGSKA (reference sequence). The V and J ends lost 4 bases and 7 bases, in that order; junction bases with no gene match: 7. CDR3 DNA: TGCAGTGCTACTGACAGGGGGCGTATTAATGAGCAGTTCTTC. Its translation is CSATDRGRINEQFF.

This rearrangement joins TRBV19 to TRBJ1-5; no clear D gene. Trimming removed 4 bases from V and 0 bases from J, with 10 bases in between. Germline V gives CDR1 LNHDA, CDR2 SQIVND (reference sequence). This CDR3 spans 15 amino acids. CDR3 coding DNA: TGTGCCAGTAGTAGATCAGTGAATAGCAATCAGCCCCAGCATTTT. This codes for CASSRSVNSNQPQHF.

With respect to this clone: This specimen includes other DNA sequences encoding the same CDR3. The V gene is TRBV19, the J gene TRBJ2-7; 7 bases agree with TRBD1. Germline V gives CDR1 LNHDA, CDR2 SQIVND (reference sequence). The CDR3 totals 14 residues. V dropped 1 base and J dropped 2; count of bases not matched to a gene: 2. In nucleotides, the CDR3 is TGTGCCAGTAGTATAGGGACAGGTCCCTACGAGCAGTACGTC. Translating gives CASSIGTGPYEQYV.

The chain uses TRBV19 and TRBJ2-1; the D gene is possibly TRBD2 (6 bases). Trimming took off 7 bases at V and 2 bases at J, with 12 bases between the two ends. The V gene's germline CDR1 is LNHDA and CDR2 SQIVND (reference sequence). The CDR3 is 14 residues long. CDR3 protein: CASTETGAYNEQFF. In DNA, the CDR3 is TGTGCCAGTACTGAGACGGGAGCCTACAATGAGCAGTTCTTC. Complete variable domain (other parts from reference TRBV19 and TRBJ2-1): DGGITQSPKYLFRKEGQNVTLSCEQNLNHDAMYWYRQDPGQGLRLIYYSQIVNDFQKGDIAEGYSVSREKKESFPLTVTSAQKNPTAFYLCASTETGAYNEQFFGPGTRLTVL.

The V call is TRBV28, the J call TRBJ1-1; D is perhaps TRBD1 (5 bases). V was cut by 5 bases and J by 5 bases, with 15 bases left in between. Germline CDR1 reads MDHEN; CDR2 reads SYDVKM. This CDR3 is built from 14 residues. Here the CDR3 DNA reads TGTGCCAGCAGTCCCGCCCAGGGTAGAACTGAAGCTTTCTTT. Its protein is CASSPAQGRTEAFF.

V is TRBV5-1 and J is TRBJ2-3, with D perhaps matching TRBD1 (5 bases). The germline CDR1 and CDR2 sequences are SGHRS and YFSETQ. With 5 bases removed from V and 4 bases from J, the gap between germline ends came to 11 bases. The CDR3 has 13 residues. The CDR3: CASSSQGADTQYF. The CDR3 nucleotides read TGCGCCAGCAGTTCCCAGGGTGCAGATACGCAGTATTTT.

This chain joins TRBV18 and TRBJ1-5; 9 nucleotides match TRBD1. J lost 4 bases, V lost 4 bases, and 5 bases had no gene match. This CDR3 has 15 residues. The germline V gene has CDR1 KGHSH and CDR2 LQKENI. The CDR3 nucleotides read TGTGCCAGCTCACGGCCCGGGACAGGGAATCAGCCCCAGCATTTT. It translates to CASSRPGTGNQPQHF.

The rearrangement links TRBV6-2 or TRBV6-3 to TRBJ2-3; 9 bases are shared with TRBD2. This CDR3 comprises 17 residues. Losses at the gene ends were 2 bases for V and 4 bases for J; bases not matched to a gene: 10. Germline V CDR1 and CDR2: MNHEY, SVGEGT. This CDR3 is CASSYVVQRGVADTQYF. As DNA, the CDR3 is TGTGCCAGCAGTTACGTGGTCCAGCGGGGGGTGGCAGATACGCAGTATTTT.

The rearrangement uses TRBV5-1 and TRBJ1-6; D possibly corresponds to TRBD1 (5 bases). The CDR3 length is 13 residues. The germline V gene encodes CDR1 SGHRS and CDR2 YFSETQ. V lost 0 bases and J 9 bases, leaving 7 bases between the germline ends. CDR3 loop: CASSLGGGSPLHF. CDR3 DNA sequence: TGCGCCAGCAGCTTGGGCGGGGGTTCACCCCTCCACTTT.

V and J are TRBV27 and TRBJ2-5; TRBD2 aligns across 12 bases. The germline V gene encodes CDR1 MNHEY and CDR2 SMNVEV (reference sequence). This CDR3 has 14 residues. Trimming at V came to 6 bases and at J to 4 bases, leaving 3 bases not matched to a gene. The CDR3 DNA follows: TGTGCCAGCAGACCGGGACTAGCGGGAGAGACCCAGTACTTC. Translating it yields CASRPGLAGETQYF.

The J gene is TRBJ2-1, the V gene TRBV24-1; maybe TRBD1 (5 bases). The V end was cut by 9 bases, the J end by 9 bases, with 20 bases between. Per the germline V gene, CDR1 is KGHDR and CDR2 is SFDVKD. The CDR3 has 14 amino acids. The CDR3 reads CATSLGPRSIEQFF. The CDR3 DNA is TGTGCCACCTCATTGGGGCCTCGTTCGATTGAGCAGTTCTTC.

V is TRBV19 and J is TRBJ2-2, with D tentatively TRBD2 (6 bases). This CDR3 is 14 amino acids long. Germline CDR1 LNHDA, CDR2 SQIVND (reference sequence). Between the trimmed V and J ends, which lost 3 bases and 5 bases, there was a span of 10 bases. CDR3 amino acids: CASSMREVTGELFF. CDR3 nucleotides: TGTGCCAGTAGTATGAGGGAGGTAACCGGGGAGCTGTTTTTT.

This sequence joins TRBV18 and TRBJ1-4, with D possibly being TRBD1 (5 bases). Trimming took off 0 bases at V and 3 bases at J, with 11 bases between the two ends. Germline V gene sequence: CDR1 KGHSH, CDR2 LQKENI. CDR3 size: 16 residues. The CDR3 DNA reads TGTGCCAGCTCACCACCGTCCCAGGGTGCTAATGAAAAACTGTTTTTT. Translated, it gives CASSPPSQGANEKLFF.

This clone was found a few times. The CDR3 region is CASNLQGAGGTEAFF. The CDR3 DNA sequence: TGCGCCAGCAACCTACAGGGGGCCGGGGGCACTGAAGCTTTCTTT. The chain uses TRBV10-2 and TRBJ1-1; TRBD1 agrees at 9 bases. Unmatched junction bases numbered 10, after V lost 7 bases and J lost 4 bases. The CDR3 has 15 residues. Germline lookup yields CDR1 WSHSY and CDR2 SAAADI.

This clone occurred a few times. The chain links TRBV19 to TRBJ2-3; 9 nucleotides line up with TRBD1. CDR3 length: 16 amino acids. The V and J ends lost 0 bases and 6 bases, in that order; junction bases with no gene match: 7. Germline loops: CDR1 LNHDA, CDR2 SQIVND (reference sequence). The chain's CDR3 is CASSIEGTGITDTQYF. The CDR3 DNA sequence: TGTGCCAGTAGTATAGAAGGGACAGGGATCACCGATACGCAGTATTTT.

There are a few counts of this clone. The CDR3 is CASRRDEGPQHF. The CDR3 nucleotides are TGTGCCAGTCGGAGGGACGAAGGCCCCCAGCATTTT. The genes are TRBV19 and TRBJ1-5; the D gene is possibly TRBD1 (5 bases). The CDR3 has 12 amino acids. Germline V gene data show CDR1 as LNHDA and CDR2 as SQIVND (reference sequence). The V end was cut by 8 bases, the J end by 10 bases, with 15 bases between. The full variable domain, its missing parts supplied by reference TRBV19 and TRBJ1-5, is DGGITQSPKYLFRKEGQNVTLSCEQNLNHDAMYWYRQDPGQGLRLIYYSQIVNDFQKGDIAEGYSVSREKKESFPLTVTSAQKNPTAFYLCASRRDEGPQHFGDGTRLSIL.

J is TRBJ2-3 and V is TRBV3-1 (or the pseudogene TRBV3-2), with 10 bases that match TRBD2. Germline V gene data show CDR1 as LGHDT and CDR2 as YNNKEL (reference sequence). J lost 8 bases, V lost 3 bases, and 8 bases had no gene match. The length of the CDR3 is 15 residues. As DNA, the CDR3 is TGTGCCAGCAGCCACCCTAGCGGGAGTTCCGGTACGCAGTATTTT. Protein: CASSHPSGSSGTQYF.

The chain links TRBV2 to TRBJ2-7; no clear D gene. This CDR3 contains 12 residues. Trimming took 5 bases from V and 0 from J, leaving 5 bases between them. Germline lookup yields CDR1 SNHLY and CDR2 FYNNEI. CDR3 sequence: CASSTSSYEQYV. Here the CDR3 DNA reads TGTGCCAGCAGTACAAGCTCCTACGAGCAGTACGTC.

The V and J genes are TRBV10-2 and TRBJ2-1; 10 positions agree with TRBD1. V lost 6 bases to trimming and J lost 1 base; unmatched junction nucleotides: 15. Germline-derived CDR1 and CDR2 are WSHSY and SAAADI. The length of the CDR3 is 19 residues. CDR3 nucleotides: TGCGCCAGCAGGGGGACAGGGGCGGCCAGTAACCCTTCCTACAATGAGCAGTTCTTC. Protein product: CASRGTGAASNPSYNEQFF.

A few counts support this clone. The J gene is TRBJ2-7, the V gene TRBV18, with no clear D. The CDR3 is 15 amino acids. Germline V CDR1 and CDR2: KGHSH, LQKENI. The germline V and J ends were trimmed by 3 bases and 3 bases, with 15 bases remaining between them. CDR3 bases: TGTGCCAGCTCACCTGGTACTGTCGTAAACTACGAGCAGTACTTC. Residues: CASSPGTVVNYEQYF.

This chain uses TRBV3-1 (or the pseudogene TRBV3-2) with TRBJ1-1; D is uncertain. The CDR3 runs 12 residues. CDR1 is LGHDT and CDR2 is YNNKEL in the germline V gene (reference sequence). V was trimmed by 4 bases and J by 1 base, leaving 4 bases between them. CDR3 loop: CASSPGNTEAFF. CDR3 bases: TGTGCCAGCAGCCCCGGGAACACTGAAGCTTTCTTT.

This sequence joins TRBV7-3 and TRBJ1-1; D not resolved. The ends were cut back, 2 bases at V and 1 base at J, with 8 bases in the middle. The CDR3 contains 14 residues. From germline, CDR1 is SGHTA and CDR2 FQGTGA. CDR3 DNA: TGTGCCAGCAGCTTATCTGGCCCGAACACTGAAGCTTTCTTT. This gives the protein CASSLSGPNTEAFF.

The chain carries TRBV29-1 and TRBJ2-2, with D tentatively TRBD1 (6 bases). Germline loops: CDR1 SQVTM, CDR2 ANQGSEA. The CDR3 runs to 14 residues. Deletions cut 5 bases from V and 6 bases from J, with 16 bases between. CDR3 nucleotides: TGCAGCGTTATGGGGCAGGGGACGGCCGGGGAGCTGTTTTTT. Its protein is CSVMGQGTAGELFF.

The V and J genes are TRBV20-1 and TRBJ2-4, with TRBD2 matching 7 bases. The CDR3 covers 12 residues. Trimming took 3 bases from V and 14 from J; bases not matched to a gene: 10. Germline assignment: CDR1 DFQATT and CDR2 SNEGSKA (reference sequence). The CDR3 is CSASIIGGGKYF. CDR3 DNA sequence: TGCAGTGCTAGTATAATAGGCGGGGGAAAGTACTTC.